This is a list of T cell receptor beta chains from one sample in a study of CXCR3-negative and CXCR3-positive naive CD8 T cells. TCRdb re-called the 5' RACE reads and shows each CDR3 protein once, DNA omitted. This table lists tens of thousands of distinct CDR3 sequences. What was sequenced was naive CXCR3+ CD8+ T cells from blood. These TCRs come from a human donor in good health. Some clones in this sample may be carry-over from other donors' samples. Both conserved end residues are part of each CDR3.

TRBV12-3/TRBV12-4	TRBJ2-1	CASRPTSGRAVRVFNEQFF
TRBV15	TRBJ1-5	CATSLGRTGLNQPQHF
TRBV27	TRBJ2-1	CASSFLGSYNEQFF
TRBV29-1	TRBJ2-3	CSVGGEFVGTDTQYF
TRBV5-1	TRBJ1-1	CASSWGAEAFF
TRBV29-1	TRBJ2-7	CSVGGTSGSSTYEQYF
TRBV28	TRBJ2-7	CASSSPGYEQYF
TRBV28	TRBJ2-3	CASSLEPGTSGPPDTQYF
TRBV25-1	TRBJ2-1	CASSGDSRVLDEQFF
TRBV7-6	TRBJ2-5	CASSPVTREETQYF
TRBV28	TRBJ2-7	CASSLTGSTLASYEQYF
TRBV7-2	TRBJ1-1	CASSLRQDALWAAAEAFF
TRBV7-9	TRBJ2-3	CASSSKEPTDTQYF
TRBV27	TRBJ1-1	CASSPRVGTEAFF
TRBV5-6	TRBJ2-5	CASSPGYSPETQYF
TRBV7-6	TRBJ2-3	CASRSRDAWGGTDTQYF
TRBV28	TRBJ2-2	CASSLADLAGELFF
TRBV5-6	TRBJ2-5	CASSPPGQGKQETQYF
TRBV29-1	TRBJ1-2	CSVDQPRGANYGYTF
TRBV29-1	TRBJ2-1	CSVTGASGSIDNEQFF
TRBV28	TRBJ2-1	CASSLLAGGPSYNEQFF
TRBV7-9	TRBJ2-1	CASSELGQHNEQFF
TRBV6-6	TRBJ2-3	CASPPTTSGVFDTQYF
TRBV27	TRBJ2-1	CASSPPGQGPDEQFF
TRBV7-2	TRBJ2-2	CASSPPDRDPTGELFF
TRBV4-3	TRBJ2-4	CASSQVSREQGIQYF
TRBV7-9	TRBJ2-7	CASGGSSYEQYF
TRBV15	TRBJ2-1	CATSRRLTNEQFF
TRBV19	TRBJ2-1	CASSDLFLDNEQFF
TRBV12-3/TRBV12-4	TRBJ2-7	CASSSGSLYEQYF
TRBV9	TRBJ2-1	CASSVAFAGDYEQFF
TRBV7-3	TRBJ1-1	CASSLTGTPNTEAFF
TRBV24-1	TRBJ2-3	CATSDLPSSTDTQYF
TRBV28	TRBJ2-1	CASSSRLVAPYNEQFF
TRBV4-1	TRBJ2-2	CASSLNRDHNTGELFF
TRBV19	TRBJ2-1	CASSIGSGSQAYNEQFF
TRBV7-2	TRBJ2-1	CASSLRRYNEQFF
TRBV19	TRBJ2-7	CATGVGEIHEQYF
TRBV28	TRBJ2-7	CASSLAGIRNEQYF